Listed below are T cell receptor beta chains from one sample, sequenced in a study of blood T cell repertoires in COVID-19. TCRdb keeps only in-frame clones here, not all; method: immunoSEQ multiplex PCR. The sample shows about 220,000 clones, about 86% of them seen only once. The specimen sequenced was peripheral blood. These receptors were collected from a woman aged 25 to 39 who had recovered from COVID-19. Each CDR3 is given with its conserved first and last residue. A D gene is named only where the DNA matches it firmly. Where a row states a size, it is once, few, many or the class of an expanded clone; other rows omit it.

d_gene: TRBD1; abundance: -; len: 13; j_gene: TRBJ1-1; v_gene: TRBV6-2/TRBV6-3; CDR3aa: CASSYTGGTEAFF; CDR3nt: TGTGCCAGCAGTTACACAGGGGGCACTGAAGCTTTCTTT
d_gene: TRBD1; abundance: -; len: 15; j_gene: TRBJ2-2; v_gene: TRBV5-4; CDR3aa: CASSLAIQGPGELFF; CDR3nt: TGTGCCAGCAGCTTGGCAATACAGGGGCCCGGGGAGCTGTTTTTT
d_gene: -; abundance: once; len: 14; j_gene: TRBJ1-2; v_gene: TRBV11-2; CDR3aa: CASSLLGGDYGYTF; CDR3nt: TGTGCCAGCAGCTTATTAGGGGGGGACTATGGCTACACCTTC
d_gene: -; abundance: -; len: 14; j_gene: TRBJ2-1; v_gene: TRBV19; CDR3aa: CASREGPTYNEQFF; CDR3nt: TGTGCCAGTAGAGAGGGCCCCACATACAATGAGCAGTTCTTC
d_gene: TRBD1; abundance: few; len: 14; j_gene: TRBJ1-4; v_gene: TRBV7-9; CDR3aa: CASSPGQGSEKLFF; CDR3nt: TGTGCCAGCAGCCCGGGACAGGGAAGTGAAAAACTGTTTTTT
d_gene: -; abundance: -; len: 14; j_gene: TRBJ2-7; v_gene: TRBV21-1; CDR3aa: CASFAESWRYEQYF; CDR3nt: TGTGCCAGCTTTGCCGAGTCTTGGAGGTACGAGCAGTACTTC
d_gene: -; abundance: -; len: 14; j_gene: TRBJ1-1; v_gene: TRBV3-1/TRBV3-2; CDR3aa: CASSPRQESFEAFF; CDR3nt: TGTGCCAGCAGCCCCCGGCAGGAATCTTTCGAAGCTTTCTTT
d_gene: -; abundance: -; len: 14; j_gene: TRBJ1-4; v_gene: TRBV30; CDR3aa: CAWSRGVGGEKLFF; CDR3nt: TGTGCCTGGAGTCGGGGGGTAGGCGGTGAAAAACTGTTTTTT
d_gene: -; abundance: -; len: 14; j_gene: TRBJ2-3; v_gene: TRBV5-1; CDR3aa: CASMRGGSTDTQYF; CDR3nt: TGCGCCAGCATGCGGGGCGGGAGCACAGATACGCAGTATTTT
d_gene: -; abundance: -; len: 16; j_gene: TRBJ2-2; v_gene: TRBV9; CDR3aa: CASSVNVGLNTGELFF; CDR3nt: TGTGCCAGCAGCGTTAACGTCGGTCTCAACACCGGGGAGCTGTTTTTT
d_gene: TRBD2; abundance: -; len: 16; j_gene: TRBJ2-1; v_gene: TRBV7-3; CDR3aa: CASSLYTSGSLNEQFF; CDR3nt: TGTGCCAGCAGCTTATATACTAGCGGGAGCCTGAATGAGCAGTTCTTC
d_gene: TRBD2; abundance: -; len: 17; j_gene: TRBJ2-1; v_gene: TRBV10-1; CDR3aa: CASSGQGNSGKRGEQFF; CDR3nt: TGCGCCAGCAGTGGTCAAGGGAATAGCGGGAAACGAGGTGAGCAGTTCTTC
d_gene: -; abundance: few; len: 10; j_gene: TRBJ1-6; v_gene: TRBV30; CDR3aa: CAWRSGQLHF; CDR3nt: TGTGCCTGGAGGTCCGGACAGCTCCACTTT
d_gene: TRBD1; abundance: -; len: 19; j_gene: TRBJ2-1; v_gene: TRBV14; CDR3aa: CASSQDRAGGEYFPCEQFF; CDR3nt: TGTGCCAGCAGCCAAGATCGGGCAGGGGGCGAATATTTCCCCTGTGAGCAGTTCTTC
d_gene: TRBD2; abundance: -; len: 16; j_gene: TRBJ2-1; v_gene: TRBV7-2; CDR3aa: CASSLAASGAYNEQFF; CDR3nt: TGTGCCAGCAGCTTAGCGGCTAGCGGGGCATACAATGAGCAGTTCTTC
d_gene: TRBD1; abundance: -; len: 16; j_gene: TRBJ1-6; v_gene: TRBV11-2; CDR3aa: CASSSEDRGYNSPLHF; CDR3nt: TGTGCCAGCAGCTCTGAAGACAGGGGGTATAATTCACCCCTCCACTTT
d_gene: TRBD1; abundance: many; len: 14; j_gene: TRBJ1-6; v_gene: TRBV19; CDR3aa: CASSMDRANSPLHF; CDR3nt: TGTGCCAGTAGTATGGACAGGGCGAATTCACCCCTCCACTTT
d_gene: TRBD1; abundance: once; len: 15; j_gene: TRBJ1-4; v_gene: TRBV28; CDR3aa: CASSWGQGAPEKLFF; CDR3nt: TGTGCCAGCAGTTGGGGGCAGGGGGCGCCTGAAAAACTGTTTTTT
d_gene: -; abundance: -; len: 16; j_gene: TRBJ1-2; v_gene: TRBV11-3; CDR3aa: CASSHRRQALSYGYTF; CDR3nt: TGTGCCAGCAGCCACCGTCGACAGGCGTTATCCTATGGCTACACCTTC
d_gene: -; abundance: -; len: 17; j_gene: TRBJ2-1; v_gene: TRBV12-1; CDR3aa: CASSFGLAGGLRSEQFF; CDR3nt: TGTGCCAGCAGCTTTGGACTAGCGGGAGGGTTGAGGAGTGAGCAGTTCTTC
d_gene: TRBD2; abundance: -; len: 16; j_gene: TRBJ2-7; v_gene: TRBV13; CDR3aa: CASSSSEAGGLREQYF; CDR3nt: TGTGCCAGCAGCTCATCCGAAGCGGGAGGGCTCAGGGAGCAGTACTTC
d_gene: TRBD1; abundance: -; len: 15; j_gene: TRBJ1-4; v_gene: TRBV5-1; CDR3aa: CANRDRGRDNEKLFF; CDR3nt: TGCGCCAACAGGGACAGGGGGCGCGATAATGAAAAACTGTTTTTT
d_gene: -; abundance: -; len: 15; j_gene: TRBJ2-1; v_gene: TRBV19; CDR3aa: CASTRQGGSMGEQFF; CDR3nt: TGTGCCAGTACCAGACAGGGAGGATCGATGGGGGAGCAGTTCTTC
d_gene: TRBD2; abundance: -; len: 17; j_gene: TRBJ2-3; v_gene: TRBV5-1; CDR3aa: CASSLWLAGGITDTQYF; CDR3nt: TGCGCCAGCAGCTTATGGCTAGCGGGAGGGATCACAGATACGCAGTATTTT
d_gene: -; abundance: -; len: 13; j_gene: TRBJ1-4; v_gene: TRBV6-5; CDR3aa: CASSYYTPGKLFF; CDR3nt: TGTGCCAGCAGTTACTATACACCAGGGAAACTGTTTTTT
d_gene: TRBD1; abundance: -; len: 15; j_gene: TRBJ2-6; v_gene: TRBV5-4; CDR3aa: CASGQGATGANVLTF; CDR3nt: TGTGCCTCGGGACAGGGGGCAACTGGGGCCAACGTCCTGACTTTC
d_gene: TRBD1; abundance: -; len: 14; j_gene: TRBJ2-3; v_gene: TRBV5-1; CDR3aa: CASSGQGVSDTQYF; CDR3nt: TGCGCCAGCAGCGGACAGGGGGTCTCAGATACGCAGTATTTT
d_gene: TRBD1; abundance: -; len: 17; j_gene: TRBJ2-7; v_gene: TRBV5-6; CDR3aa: CASSLPISGTGEDEQYF; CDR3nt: TGTGCCAGCAGCTTGCCCATCTCCGGGACAGGGGAAGACGAGCAGTACTTC
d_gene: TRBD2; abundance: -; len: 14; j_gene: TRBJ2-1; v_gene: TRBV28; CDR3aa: CASSRGGTYNEQFF; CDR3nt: TGTGCCAGCAGTCGCGGGGGGACCTACAATGAGCAGTTCTTC
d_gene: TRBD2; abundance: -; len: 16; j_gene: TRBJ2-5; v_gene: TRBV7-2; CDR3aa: CASSLPLAGGLETQYF; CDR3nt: TGTGCCAGCAGCTTACCCCTAGCGGGAGGGTTAGAGACCCAGTACTTC
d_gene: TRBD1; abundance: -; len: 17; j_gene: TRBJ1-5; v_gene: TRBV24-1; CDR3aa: CATSDSSTGTGPPVEHF; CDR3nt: TGTGCCACCAGTGATTCGTCAACCGGGACAGGGCCCCCCGTCGAGCATTTT
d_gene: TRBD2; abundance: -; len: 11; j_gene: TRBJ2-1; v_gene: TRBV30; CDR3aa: CAWASGRLQFF; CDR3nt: TGTGCCTGGGCTAGCGGGAGGTTGCAGTTCTTC
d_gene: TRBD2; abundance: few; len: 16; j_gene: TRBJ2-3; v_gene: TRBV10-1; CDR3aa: CASSEGGAGGSDTQYF; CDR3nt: TGCGCCAGCAGTGAGGGAGGAGCGGGAGGTTCAGATACGCAGTATTTT
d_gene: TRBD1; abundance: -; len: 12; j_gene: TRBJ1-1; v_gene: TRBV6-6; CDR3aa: CASTDRVVEAFF; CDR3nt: TGTGCCAGCACCGACAGGGTGGTAGAAGCTTTCTTT
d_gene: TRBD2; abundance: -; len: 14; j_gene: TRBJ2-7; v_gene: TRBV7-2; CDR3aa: CASSRGGRRNEQYF; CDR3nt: TGTGCCAGCAGCCGGGGCGGGAGGAGGAACGAGCAGTACTTC
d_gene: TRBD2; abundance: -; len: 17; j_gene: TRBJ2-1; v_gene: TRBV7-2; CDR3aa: CASSLGPLAGGYNEQFF; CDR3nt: TGTGCCAGCAGCTTAGGCCCACTAGCGGGAGGGTACAATGAGCAGTTCTTC
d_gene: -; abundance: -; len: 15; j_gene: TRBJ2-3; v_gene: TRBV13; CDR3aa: CASSPMRGGTDTQYF; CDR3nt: TGTGCCAGCAGCCCTATGAGAGGGGGAACAGATACGCAGTATTTT
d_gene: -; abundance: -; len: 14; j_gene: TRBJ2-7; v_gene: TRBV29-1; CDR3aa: CSVEFAGVSYEQYF; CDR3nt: TGCAGCGTTGAATTCGCAGGGGTCTCCTACGAGCAGTACTTC
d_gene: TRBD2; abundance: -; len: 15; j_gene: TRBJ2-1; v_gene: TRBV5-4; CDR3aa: CASSLWVSGYNEQFF; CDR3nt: TGTGCCAGCAGCTTGTGGGTTAGCGGGTACAATGAGCAGTTCTTC
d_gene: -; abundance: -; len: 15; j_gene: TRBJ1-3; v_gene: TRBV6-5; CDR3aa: CASSPLLLSGNTIYF; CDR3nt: TGTGCCAGCAGTCCTCTTCTGTTGAGTGGAAACACCATATATTTT
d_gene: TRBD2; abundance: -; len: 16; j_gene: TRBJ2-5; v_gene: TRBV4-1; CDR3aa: CASSQGLASTQETQYF; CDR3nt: TGCGCCAGCAGCCAAGGACTAGCCTCAACACAAGAGACCCAGTACTTC
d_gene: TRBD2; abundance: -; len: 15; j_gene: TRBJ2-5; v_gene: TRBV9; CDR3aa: CASSVAAGGWETQYF; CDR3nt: TGTGCCAGCAGCGTAGCAGCGGGAGGATGGGAGACCCAGTACTTC
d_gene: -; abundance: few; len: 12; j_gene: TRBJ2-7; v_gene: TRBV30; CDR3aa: CAWSPGFGEQYF; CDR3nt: TGTGCCTGGAGTCCGGGGTTCGGGGAGCAGTACTTC